This paragraph reports one T cell receptor beta chain. Assay used: immunoSEQ multiplex PCR; TCRdb lists only in-frame clones, some missing. This table holds 130,000 or so clones, roughly 88% found once. This CDR3 is built from 16 residues. Germline V gives CDR1 SEHNR, CDR2 FQNEAQ (reference sequence). The V segment lost 5 bases and the J segment 4 bases; nucleotides outside the gene matches: 8. The sample comes from a study of control samples from healthy donors and cancer patients. The clonotype was recovered from a man aged 50-60 years in good health. The chain uses TRBV7-9 and TRBJ2-2, with TRBD1 matching 9 bases. The sequenced sample was blood. The CDR3 bases are TGTGCCAGCAGCCCTCGGGACAGGGCAATCACCGGGGAGCTGTTTTTT. Translated: CASSPRDRAITGELFF.